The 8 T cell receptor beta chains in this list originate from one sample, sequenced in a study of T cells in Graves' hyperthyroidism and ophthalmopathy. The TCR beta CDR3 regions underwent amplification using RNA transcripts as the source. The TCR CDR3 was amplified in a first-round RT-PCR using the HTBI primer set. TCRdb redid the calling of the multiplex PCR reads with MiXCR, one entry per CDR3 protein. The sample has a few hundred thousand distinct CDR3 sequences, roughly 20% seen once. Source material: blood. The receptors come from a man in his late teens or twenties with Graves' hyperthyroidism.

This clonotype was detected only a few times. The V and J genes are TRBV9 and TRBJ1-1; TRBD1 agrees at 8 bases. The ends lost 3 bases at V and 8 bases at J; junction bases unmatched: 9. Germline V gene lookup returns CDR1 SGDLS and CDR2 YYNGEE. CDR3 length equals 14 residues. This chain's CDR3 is CASSGTWTGTEAFF. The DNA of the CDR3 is TGTGCCAGCAGCGGAACTTGGACAGGGACCGAAGCTTTCTTT.

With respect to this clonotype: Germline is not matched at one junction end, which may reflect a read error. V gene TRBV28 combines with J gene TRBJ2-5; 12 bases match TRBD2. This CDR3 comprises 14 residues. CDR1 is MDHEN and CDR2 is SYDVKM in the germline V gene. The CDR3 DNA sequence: TGTGCCAGCAGTCCCCTAGCGGGAGGGGGGACCAAGTACTTC. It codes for CASSPLAGGGTKYF. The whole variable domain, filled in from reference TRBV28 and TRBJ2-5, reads DVKVTQSSRYLVKRTGEKVFLECVQDMDHENMFWYRQDPGLGLRLIYFSYDVKMKEKGDIPEGYSVSREKKERFSLILESASTNQTSMYLCASSPLAGGGTKYFGPGTRLLVL.

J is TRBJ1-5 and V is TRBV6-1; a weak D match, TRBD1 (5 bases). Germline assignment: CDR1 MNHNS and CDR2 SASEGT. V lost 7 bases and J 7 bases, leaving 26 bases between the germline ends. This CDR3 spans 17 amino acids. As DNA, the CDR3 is TGTGCCAGCACCTACCGGTCAGGGAGGAAAGTCAGGCAGCCCCAGCATTTT. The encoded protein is CASTYRSGRKVRQPQHF.

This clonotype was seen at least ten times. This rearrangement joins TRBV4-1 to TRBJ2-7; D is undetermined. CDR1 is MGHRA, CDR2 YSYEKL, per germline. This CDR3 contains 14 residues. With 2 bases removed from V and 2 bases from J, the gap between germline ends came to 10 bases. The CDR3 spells CASSQLARTYEQYF. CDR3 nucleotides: TGCGCCAGCAGCCAATTAGCCAGAACCTACGAGCAGTACTTC.

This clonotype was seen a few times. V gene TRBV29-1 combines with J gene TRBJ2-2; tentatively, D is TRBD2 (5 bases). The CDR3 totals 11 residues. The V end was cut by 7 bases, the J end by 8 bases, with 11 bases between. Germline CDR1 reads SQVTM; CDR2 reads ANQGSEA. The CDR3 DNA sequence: TGCAGCGCCGGGAAGGTGGGGGAGCTGTTTTTT. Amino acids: CSAGKVGELFF.

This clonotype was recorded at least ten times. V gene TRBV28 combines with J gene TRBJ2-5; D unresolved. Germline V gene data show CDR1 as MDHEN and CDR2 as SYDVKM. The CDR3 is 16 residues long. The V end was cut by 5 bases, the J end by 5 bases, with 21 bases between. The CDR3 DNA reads TGTGCCAGCAGTCCCGGCGCGATAGGGCTTGGGGAGACCCAGTACTTC. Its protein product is CASSPGAIGLGETQYF.

The CDR3 here is CASTAGGTEAFF. The CDR3 DNA reads as TGTGCCAGCACTGCGGGGGGCACTGAAGCTTTCTTT. The chain uses TRBV6-1 and TRBJ1-1; D possibly corresponds to TRBD1 (5 bases). Per germline, CDR1 MNHNS and CDR2 SASEGT. V lost 7 bases and J lost 4, with 10 bases in between. This CDR3 is built from 12 residues.

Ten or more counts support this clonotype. The CDR3 nucleotides are TGTGCCCGGGGGCCGATCCAGGGCGGGAAGTTACTAGGCAATCAGCCCCAGCATTTT. It yields the protein CARGPIQGGKLLGNQPQHF. V usage is TRBV6-2 or TRBV6-3 and J usage is TRBJ1-5; maybe TRBD1 (6 bases). Germline values: CDR1 MNHEY, CDR2 SVGEGT. The CDR3 has 19 amino acids. V shed 11 bases and J shed 2 bases, with 31 bases lying between them.